One and the same sample provided the 24 T cell receptor beta chains below, sequenced in a study of shared clonotypes between healthy human individuals. Libraries were prepared by immunoSEQ multiplex PCR; TCRdb keeps only in-frame clonotypes and omits some of them. The sample holds over a million clones, around 82% seen once. The material sequenced was memory CD4+ T cells from PBMCs. The sample's subset: CD45RA-negative fraction. Every receptor here comes from a man between 18 and 29 years old in good health. Some clones in this sample may be carry-over from other donors' samples.

V gene TRBV4-2 combines with J gene TRBJ1-5, with D maybe TRBD1 (5 bases). Germline CDR1 reads LGHNA; CDR2 reads YNFKEQ. V was cut by 3 bases and J by 6 bases, with 15 bases left in between. The CDR3 consists of 15 residues. The CDR3 DNA is TGTGCCAGCAGCCACCGAAGGGGCGAGGGTCAGCCCCAGCATTTT. Translating gives CASSHRRGEGQPQHF.

V gene TRBV5-1 combines with J gene TRBJ1-2, with 7 bases fitting TRBD1. The J segment lost 2 bases and the V segment lost 0 bases, leaving 19 bases of the junction unmatched. The length of the CDR3 is 20 residues. The germline V gene encodes CDR1 SGHRS and CDR2 YFSETQ. The CDR3 coding sequence is TGCGCCAGCAGCTTGGGTCAGGGGGAGCGAGTTGGATCCTCGAACTATGGCTACACCTTC. Its translation: CASSLGQGERVGSSNYGYTF.

The V and J genes are TRBV5-1 and TRBJ2-2; tentative D call: TRBD2 (6 bases). V gave up 3 bases and J gave up 4 bases, with 13 bases separating them. The CDR3 has 15 amino acids. Germline V gives CDR1 SGHRS, CDR2 YFSETQ. This chain's CDR3 is CASSYFRELTGELFF. CDR3 in DNA: TGCGCCAGCAGCTACTTCCGGGAGCTCACCGGGGAGCTGTTTTTT.

This clone has only a few counts. The chain links TRBV5-1 to TRBJ2-5, with D tentatively TRBD1 (6 bases). Between the trimmed V and J ends, which lost 4 bases and 5 bases, there was a span of 15 bases. The V gene's germline CDR1 is SGHRS and CDR2 YFSETQ. The CDR3 has 14 residues. The CDR3 region has the DNA TGCGCCAGCAGCCTAAATACAGGGTGGGAGACCCAGTACTTC. This encodes CASSLNTGWETQYF.

V is TRBV6-5 and J is TRBJ2-7, with 8 bases aligning to TRBD2. Trimming removed 10 bases from V and 7 bases from J; junction bases left unmatched: 15. The CDR3 loop spans 14 amino acids. Germline loops: CDR1 MNHEY, CDR2 SVGAGI. CDR3 coding DNA: TGTGCCACCGGGCGTAGTAGCGGGGCACCTGAGCAGTACTTC. Its protein is CATGRSSGAPEQYF.

In this sample, this clone turned up a few times. The V and J genes are TRBV27 and TRBJ1-1; no firm D call. Germline values: CDR1 MNHEY, CDR2 SMNVEV (reference sequence). The CDR3 runs to 14 residues. V was clipped by 0 bases and J by 5 bases, with 10 bases between them. CDR3 sequence (DNA): TGTGCCAGCAGTTTATCCGCCTCGGGAACTGAAGCTTTCTTT. This translates into CASSLSASGTEAFF.

The chain recombines TRBV6-6 with TRBJ2-7; tentatively, D is TRBD2 (6 bases). Germline CDR1 is MNHNY and CDR2 is SVGAGI (reference sequence). CDR3 size: 15 residues. V lost 0 bases to trimming and J lost 2 bases, with 11 bases between them. This chain's CDR3 is CASSYSRRGTYEQYF. Written as DNA, the CDR3 is TGTGCCAGCAGTTACTCTCGGCGGGGTACCTACGAGCAGTACTTC.

As concerns this clone: A clone one base away is much larger, so this may be a read error. The chain links TRBV7-2 to TRBJ2-3, with 7 bases aligning to TRBD1. The CDR3 runs to 14 residues. Germline assignment: CDR1 SGHTA and CDR2 FQGNSA. V lost 5 bases to trimming and J lost 4 bases; unmatched junction nucleotides: 6. CDR3 amino acids: CASSLDRAADTQYF. CDR3 nucleotide sequence: TGTGCCAGCAGCCTTGACAGGGCCGCAGATACGCAGTATTTT.

Of note for this clone: The same CDR3 arises from other DNA sequences in this sample as well. This rearrangement joins TRBV9 to TRBJ2-5, with D possibly being TRBD2 (5 bases). The CDR3 sequence is 14 residues long. With 0 bases removed from V and 4 bases from J, the gap between germline ends came to 10 bases. Germline CDR1 reads SGDLS; CDR2 reads YYNGEE. For the CDR3, the DNA is TGTGCCAGCAGCGTAGACCGAGGAGGAGAGACCCAGTACTTC. This sequence encodes CASSVDRGGETQYF. Complete variable domain (other parts from reference TRBV9 and TRBJ2-5): DSGVTQTPKHLITATGQRVTLRCSPRSGDLSVYWYQQSLDQGLQFLIQYYNGEERAKGNILERFSAQQFPDLHSELNLSSLELGDSALYFCASSVDRGGETQYFGPGTRLLVL.

The chain employs TRBV5-4 and TRBJ2-2; D is undetermined. Germline V lookup: CDR1 SGHNT, CDR2 YYREEE (reference sequence). V was pared by 3 bases and J by 7 bases, with 22 bases between. The CDR3 extends over 17 amino acids. The CDR3 region is CASSSKSASISRGELFF. For the CDR3, the DNA is TGTGCCAGCAGCTCGAAGTCGGCCTCAATCTCCCGCGGGGAGCTGTTTTTT. Drawing the rest from reference TRBV5-4 and TRBJ2-2, the complete variable domain is ETGVTQSPTHLIKTRGQQVTLRCSSQSGHNTVSWYQQALGQGPQFIFQYYREEENGRGNFPPRFSGLQFPNYSSELNVNALELDDSALYLCASSSKSASISRGELFFGEGSRLTVL.

This clone was counted ten times or more. This chain joins TRBV28 and TRBJ2-7; 8 bases fit TRBD1. Germline CDR1 is MDHEN and CDR2 is SYDVKM. V was clipped by 6 bases and J by 3 bases; unmatched bases: 7. The CDR3 is made up of 14 amino acids. CDR3 bases: TGTGCCAGCAGGCCCAGGGGGCGTATCTACGAGCAGTACTTC. Its translation: CASRPRGRIYEQYF.

This clone showed up just a few times. The chain carries TRBV4-2 and TRBJ1-1, with TRBD1 matching over 7 bases. This CDR3 is built from 14 residues. Trimming removed 6 bases from V and 4 bases from J; junction bases left unmatched: 8. Germline V gives CDR1 LGHNA, CDR2 YNFKEQ. CDR3 bases: TGTGCCAGCAGTAACAGGGGAGATGGCACTGAAGCTTTCTTT. It specifies CASSNRGDGTEAFF.

The V call is TRBV7-3, the J call TRBJ2-1; a possible D gene is TRBD1 (6 bases). The CDR3 extends over 13 amino acids. V lost 1 base and J lost 8, with 9 bases in between. Looked up from germline, CDR1 is SGHTA and CDR2 is FQGTGA. The CDR3: CASSLRAGDEQFF. The DNA of the CDR3 is TGTGCCAGCAGCTTAAGGGCAGGGGATGAGCAGTTCTTC. The full variable domain, in which reference TRBV7-3 and TRBJ2-1 provide the parts outside the CDR3, is GAGVSQTPSNKVTEKGKYVELRCDPISGHTALYWYRQSLGQGPEFLIYFQGTGAADDSGLPNDRFFAVRPEGSVSTLKIQRTERGDSAVYLCASSLRAGDEQFFGPGTRLTVL.

The rearrangement joins TRBV7-9 to TRBJ1-4; D gene uncertain. There are 14 residues in the CDR3. CDR1 and CDR2 from the germline V gene are SEHNR and FQNEAQ (reference sequence). V shed 7 bases and J shed 0 bases, with 9 bases lying between them. The CDR3 here is CASTTYATNEKLFF. CDR3 coding DNA: TGTGCCAGCACTACATATGCAACTAATGAAAAACTGTTTTTT.

V usage is TRBV19 and J usage is TRBJ2-2; possibly TRBD2 for D (5 bases). Germline V gives CDR1 LNHDA, CDR2 SQIVND (reference sequence). CDR3 length equals 14 residues. The V gene lost 8 bases and the J gene lost 6 bases, with 16 bases spanning the gap. CDR3 protein: CASGDAGKPGELFF. DNA for the CDR3: TGTGCCAGTGGTGATGCCGGGAAGCCCGGGGAGCTGTTTTTT. The full variable domain, its missing parts supplied by reference TRBV19 and TRBJ2-2, is DGGITQSPKYLFRKEGQNVTLSCEQNLNHDAMYWYRQDPGQGLRLIYYSQIVNDFQKGDIAEGYSVSREKKESFPLTVTSAQKNPTAFYLCASGDAGKPGELFFGEGSRLTVL.

This chain connects TRBV2 to TRBJ1-3; D possibly corresponds to TRBD1 (5 bases). Trimming left V 7 bases short and J 1 base short, with 14 bases between. The CDR3 extends over 15 amino acids. In germline, CDR1 is SNHLY, CDR2 FYNNEI. In nucleotides, the CDR3 is TGTGCCAGCACCCTCCCTGGGGCTTCTGGAAACACCATATATTTT. Residues: CASTLPGASGNTIYF.

The CDR3 region has the DNA TGTGCCAGCACCCCACCCGGACGTAGGAACACTGAAGCTTTCTTT. This encodes CASTPPGRRNTEAFF. V usage is TRBV6-5 and J usage is TRBJ1-1; D is undetermined. The CDR3 has 15 amino acids. Trimming took off 7 bases at V and 1 base at J, with 16 bases between the two ends. Germline V gives CDR1 MNHEY, CDR2 SVGAGI.

Notes on this clone: In the same sample, other DNA sequences code for this CDR3. V is TRBV9 and J is TRBJ1-2; D remains ambiguous. CDR3 length equals 12 residues. Per the germline V gene, CDR1 is SGDLS and CDR2 is YYNGEE. Deletions cut 3 bases from V and 4 bases from J, with 7 bases between. CDR3 bases: TGTGCCAGCAGCGGGCCCTTCTATGGCTACACCTTC. This sequence encodes CASSGPFYGYTF.

This chain links TRBV19 with TRBJ2-3; D perhaps matches TRBD2 (6 bases). Per the germline V gene, CDR1 is LNHDA and CDR2 is SQIVND (reference sequence). The CDR3 sequence is 13 residues long. V dropped 7 bases and J dropped 5 bases, with 13 bases sitting between them. The CDR3 loop is CASTSVNEDTQYF. In DNA form, the CDR3 reads TGTGCCAGTACTAGCGTCAATGAAGATACGCAGTATTTT.

The rearrangement uses TRBV6-1 and TRBJ2-7; D is ambiguous. The germline CDR1 and CDR2 sequences are MNHNS and SASEGT. The ends were cut back, 4 bases at V and 5 bases at J, with 18 bases in the middle. The CDR3 is 15 residues long. The CDR3: CASSATQAAAHEQYF. The DNA for the CDR3 is TGTGCCAGCAGTGCGACTCAGGCGGCAGCCCACGAGCAGTACTTC.

A word on this clone: The identical CDR3 is also encoded by other nucleotide sequences in the sample. V and J are TRBV7-3 and TRBJ2-2; TRBD1 matches 10 bases. Losses at the gene ends were 0 bases for V and 4 bases for J; bases not matched to a gene: 2. Germline loops: CDR1 SGHTA, CDR2 FQGTGA. CDR3 length: 16 residues. The CDR3 spells CASSLTWTGGTGELFF. CDR3 nucleotides: TGTGCCAGCAGCTTAACTTGGACAGGGGGCACCGGGGAGCTGTTTTTT.

This clone has a single count. The rearrangement joins TRBV18 to TRBJ2-5; D is undetermined. The CDR3 spans 16 residues. V gave up 2 bases and J gave up 0 bases, with 13 bases separating them. CDR1 is KGHSH and CDR2 is LQKENI in the germline V gene. CDR3 protein: CASSPLVRIDQETQYF. The DNA for the CDR3 is TGTGCCAGCTCACCATTGGTGCGGATAGACCAAGAGACCCAGTACTTC. The variable domain in full, completed from reference TRBV18 and TRBJ2-5, reads NAGVMQNPRHLVRRRGQEARLRCSPMKGHSHVYWYRQLPEEGLKFMVYLQKENIIDESGMPKERFSAEFPKEGPSILRIQQVVRGDSAAYFCASSPLVRIDQETQYFGPGTRLLVL.

V is TRBV5-4 and J is TRBJ2-3; possibly TRBD2 for D (5 bases). CDR1 SGHNT and CDR2 YYREEE come from the germline V gene (reference sequence). V was pared by 4 bases and J by 4 bases, with 10 bases between. The CDR3 is 13 amino acids. This CDR3 is CASSVGVSDTQYF. The DNA for the CDR3 is TGTGCCAGCAGCGTCGGGGTTTCAGATACGCAGTATTTT.

This chain links TRBV2 with TRBJ1-5; no definite D call. The V end lost 10 bases, the J end lost 6 bases, and 13 bases lay between the germline ends. The germline gives CDR1 SNHLY, CDR2 FYNNEI. The CDR3 runs 12 residues. Written as DNA, the CDR3 is TGTGCCACCCAAGGCGAGGGTCAGCCCCAGCATTTT. Its translation is CATQGEGQPQHF.